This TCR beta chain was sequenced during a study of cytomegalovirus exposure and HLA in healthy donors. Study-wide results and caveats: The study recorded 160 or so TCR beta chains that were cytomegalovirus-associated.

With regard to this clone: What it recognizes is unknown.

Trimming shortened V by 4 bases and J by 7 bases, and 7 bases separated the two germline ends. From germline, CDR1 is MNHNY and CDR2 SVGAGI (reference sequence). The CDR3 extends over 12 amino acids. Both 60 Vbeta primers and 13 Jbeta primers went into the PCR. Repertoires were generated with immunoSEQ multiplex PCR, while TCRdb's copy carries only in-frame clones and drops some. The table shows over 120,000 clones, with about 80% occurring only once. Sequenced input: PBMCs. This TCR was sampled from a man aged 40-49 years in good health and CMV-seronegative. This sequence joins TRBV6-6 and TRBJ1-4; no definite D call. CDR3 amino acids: CASSSRTEKLFF. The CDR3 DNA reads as TGTGCCAGCAGTTCGCGAACTGAAAAACTGTTTTTT.